Following are 26 T cell receptor beta chains from one sample sequenced in a study of shared clonotypes between healthy human individuals. The protocol was immunoSEQ multiplex PCR, while the TCRdb copy is restricted to in-frame clones and leaves out a portion. The sample has about 2.3 million clones, approximately 93% seen once. Sequencing input: naive CD4+ T cells from PBMCs. As for subset: CD45RA+ positively selected. The receptors were gathered from a man younger than 35 in good health. Some clones in this sample may be carry-over from other donors' samples.

The chain recombines TRBV9 with TRBJ2-1, with 9 bases matching TRBD2. V lost 3 bases and J lost 5; bases outside the gene matches: 0. CDR1 is SGDLS and CDR2 is YYNGEE in the germline V gene. This CDR3 region has 13 residues. The CDR3: CASSGLADNEQFF. CDR3 nucleotide sequence: TGTGCCAGCAGCGGACTAGCGGACAATGAGCAGTTCTTC.

To note about this clone: The sample has other DNA sequences that encode this CDR3 too. The chain uses TRBV5-1 and TRBJ2-5; perhaps TRBD1 as D (6 bases). There are 14 residues in the CDR3. The germline V gene has CDR1 SGHRS and CDR2 YFSETQ. The V and J ends lost 0 bases and 1 base respectively, with 7 bases between them. The CDR3 region is CASSLGGPQETQYF. In DNA form, the CDR3 reads TGCGCCAGCAGCTTGGGGGGGCCCCAAGAGACCCAGTACTTC.

V and J are TRBV29-1 and TRBJ1-2, with D unclear. Germline loops: CDR1 SQVTM, CDR2 ANQGSEA. V lost 5 bases, J lost 2 bases, and 6 bases lay in between. The CDR3 covers 11 residues. The chain's CDR3 is CSVSKNYGYTF. In nucleotides, the CDR3 is TGCAGCGTTTCCAAGAACTATGGCTACACCTTC.

This clone was observed a single time. This rearrangement joins TRBV4-2 to TRBJ2-1, with D uncertain. V was cut by 0 bases and J by 10 bases, with 7 bases left in between. The CDR3 is made up of 12 amino acids. Germline V gene data show CDR1 as LGHNA and CDR2 as YNFKEQ. CDR3: CASSQDLREQFF. CDR3 in DNA: TGTGCCAGCAGCCAAGATCTCCGGGAGCAGTTCTTC.

The chain joins TRBV7-6 to TRBJ2-5, with TRBD1 matching 7 bases. CDR1 is SGHVS and CDR2 is FNYEAQ in the germline V gene. The ends lost 5 bases at V and 5 bases at J; junction bases unmatched: 8. There are 14 residues in the CDR3. The DNA for the CDR3 is TGTGCCAGCAGCGGACAACTGACAGGGGAGACCCAGTACTTC. Translation gives CASSGQLTGETQYF.

The rearrangement links TRBV5-6 to TRBJ1-2, with 8 nucleotides matching TRBD1. With 5 bases clipped from V and 7 bases from J, the junction kept 10 bases outside the gene matches. The CDR3 runs to 14 residues. CDR1 and CDR2 (germline): SGHDT, YYEEEE. The CDR3 DNA sequence: TGTGCCAGCAGTAATCTCAGGGGGCTCAGTGGCTACACCTTC. The encoded protein is CASSNLRGLSGYTF.

The rearrangement links TRBV7-8 to TRBJ2-1; 7 positions agree with TRBD2. This CDR3 region has 15 residues. CDR1 and CDR2 from the germline V gene are SGHVS and FQNEAQ. V was pared by 4 bases and J by 6 bases, with 9 bases of the junction left unmatched. CDR3 residues: CASSWSGTTTNEQFF. CDR3 DNA sequence: TGTGCCAGCAGCTGGTCCGGGACTACCACCAATGAGCAGTTCTTC.

The V call is TRBV5-1, the J call TRBJ2-7; TRBD2 might be the D (5 bases). There are 15 residues in the CDR3. With 5 bases removed from V and 0 bases from J, the gap between germline ends came to 15 bases. The germline V gene has CDR1 SGHRS and CDR2 YFSETQ. Here the CDR3 DNA reads TGCGCCAGCAGTTTCCAAGCGGCCACCTCCTACGAGCAGTACTTC. Its protein product is CASSFQAATSYEQYF.

The chain uses TRBV7-2 and TRBJ2-7, with 8 positions matching TRBD1. V shed 5 bases, J shed 6 bases, and the junction held 12 bases outside the gene matches. This CDR3 has 15 amino acids. Per germline, CDR1 SGHTA and CDR2 FQGNSA. The CDR3 spells CASSPWTGWGCEQYF. CDR3 sequence (DNA): TGTGCCAGCAGCCCCTGGACAGGGTGGGGTTGCGAGCAGTACTTC.

This clone was detected a few times. The V and J genes are TRBV30 and TRBJ1-6; TRBD1 is a possible D gene (6 bases). Germline V gene data show CDR1 as GTSNPN and CDR2 as SVGIG (reference sequence). Trimming cost V 2 bases and J 7 bases, with 12 bases left between them. The CDR3 has 14 amino acids. CDR3: CAWSLPRGNSPLHF. DNA of the CDR3: TGTGCCTGGAGTTTGCCCAGGGGAAATTCACCCCTCCACTTT.

As concerns this clone: The same CDR3 also results from other DNA sequences found in this sample. Here the CDR3 reads CASSPGQGNSPLHF. CDR3 coding DNA: TGTGCCAGCTCACCAGGACAGGGTAATTCACCCCTCCACTTT. V is TRBV18 and J is TRBJ1-6; 8 bases are shared with TRBD1. The germline V gene encodes CDR1 KGHSH and CDR2 LQKENI. CDR3 length: 14 residues. The J segment lost 6 bases and the V segment lost 2 bases, leaving 0 bases of the junction unmatched.

This chain uses TRBV7-2 with TRBJ2-3; D perhaps matches TRBD1 (6 bases). There are 14 residues in the CDR3. Germline CDR1 SGHTA, CDR2 FQGNSA. The ends were cut back, 3 bases at V and 4 bases at J, with 11 bases in the middle. CDR3 amino acids: CASSFLQGSDTQYF. The CDR3 coding sequence is TGTGCCAGCAGCTTTCTCCAGGGGTCAGATACGCAGTATTTT.

Worth noting for this clone: Other DNA sequences in the sample encode the same CDR3. The J gene is TRBJ1-3, the V gene TRBV5-1, with D unclear. CDR1 is SGHRS and CDR2 is YFSETQ in the germline V gene. The CDR3 covers 15 residues. V was trimmed by 4 bases and J by 0 bases, leaving 11 bases between them. The CDR3 loop is CASSLDRTSGNTIYF. The CDR3 DNA reads TGCGCCAGCAGCCTAGACCGGACCTCTGGAAACACCATATATTTT.

In its sample, this clone was seen a few times. The V gene is TRBV18, the J gene TRBJ1-4; D ambiguous. Per the germline V gene, CDR1 is KGHSH and CDR2 is LQKENI. The CDR3 is 15 amino acids. The V and J ends lost 1 base and 8 bases respectively, with 14 bases between them. CDR3 amino acids: CASSPRTGVEEKLFF. The DNA of the CDR3 is TGTGCCAGCTCACCACGGACGGGAGTGGAAGAAAAACTGTTTTTT.

The count of this clone is one. The chain is built from TRBV7-9 and TRBJ1-4; D unresolved. Trimming removed 1 base from V and 10 bases from J, with 13 bases in between. The CDR3 sequence is 14 residues long. CDR1 SEHNR and CDR2 FQNEAQ come from the germline V gene (reference sequence). The CDR3 nucleotides are TGTGCCAGCAGCTTAGGGGTCCCTAGCGGAAAACTGTTTTTT. Amino acid sequence: CASSLGVPSGKLFF.

The chain uses TRBV7-9 and TRBJ2-7; 9 nucleotides align to TRBD2. This CDR3 contains 18 residues. The V segment lost 1 base and the J segment 1 base; nucleotides outside the gene matches: 11. CDR1 and CDR2 (germline): SEHNR, FQNEAQ (reference sequence). The CDR3 reads CASSLVLAGGVLSYEQYF. The CDR3 DNA reads as TGTGCCAGCAGCTTAGTGTTGGCGGGAGGGGTCCTATCCTACGAGCAGTACTTC.

This sequence joins TRBV4-2 and TRBJ2-5; TRBD2 aligns across 11 bases. The CDR3 has 18 residues. J gave up 2 bases and V 0 bases, and 8 bases lay outside the gene matches. Germline V gene lookup returns CDR1 LGHNA and CDR2 YNFKEQ. In DNA form, the CDR3 reads TGTGCCAGCAGCCAAGATATAGCGGGAGGGCCGAGGCAAGAGACCCAGTACTTC. Translated: CASSQDIAGGPRQETQYF.

V and J are TRBV16 and TRBJ2-3, with unresolved D. The germline V gene encodes CDR1 KGHSY and CDR2 FQNENV. The germline V and J ends were trimmed by 8 bases and 5 bases, with 17 bases remaining between them. The CDR3 covers 14 residues. CDR3 sequence: CASFALGFGDTQYF. The CDR3, as DNA: TGTGCCAGCTTCGCCCTGGGCTTTGGAGATACGCAGTATTTT.

The chain couples TRBV5-1 to TRBJ2-1, with D perhaps matching TRBD2 (5 bases). V was shortened by 2 bases and J by 0 bases, with 9 bases between the two germline ends. Germline V gives CDR1 SGHRS, CDR2 YFSETQ. The CDR3 length is 15 residues. DNA of the CDR3: TGCGCCAGCAGCTTCACGGGGTTCTCCTACAATGAGCAGTTCTTC. Its protein product is CASSFTGFSYNEQFF.

This clone was counted a single time. The V call is TRBV11-2, the J call TRBJ2-7; no clear D. The V gene lost 0 bases and the J gene lost 3 bases, with 18 bases spanning the gap. The CDR3 spans 17 residues. Looked up from germline, CDR1 is SGHAT and CDR2 is FQNNGV. The CDR3 spells CASSLDLWAVNLYEQYF. CDR3 nucleotides: TGTGCCAGCAGCTTAGATCTTTGGGCCGTCAACCTCTACGAGCAGTACTTC.

The chain joins TRBV9 to TRBJ2-1; 8 bases agree with TRBD2. In germline, CDR1 is SGDLS, CDR2 YYNGEE. With V trimmed by 4 bases and J by 0 bases, 6 bases remained unmatched. The CDR3 totals 16 residues. The CDR3 loop reads CASSKRGTSSYNEQFF. CDR3 nucleotide sequence: TGTGCCAGCAGCAAAAGGGGGACTAGCTCCTACAATGAGCAGTTCTTC.

The chain uses TRBV10-3 and TRBJ1-1; weak D call: TRBD1 (5 bases). Germline CDR1 is ENHRY and CDR2 is SYGVKD. The V end was cut by 5 bases, the J end by 2 bases, with 15 bases between. The CDR3 runs to 15 residues. The CDR3 sequence: CAISPFIDRNTEAFF. The CDR3 region has the DNA TGTGCCATCAGTCCGTTTATTGACAGAAACACTGAAGCTTTCTTT.

This clone was detected only once. The V call is TRBV2, the J call TRBJ2-7; D possibly corresponds to TRBD1 (6 bases). CDR1 is SNHLY, CDR2 FYNNEI, per germline. The CDR3 consists of 11 residues. V lost 2 bases to trimming and J lost 12 bases, with 11 bases between them. CDR3 protein: CASSELSGAYF. The DNA for the CDR3 is TGTGCCAGCAGTGAACTGTCAGGGGCGTACTTC.

This sequence joins TRBV10-3 and TRBJ2-7; TRBD2 matches at 15 bases. V dropped 2 bases and J dropped 3; count of bases not matched to a gene: 5. Germline values: CDR1 ENHRY, CDR2 SYGVKD. The CDR3 is 17 amino acids. The DNA of the CDR3 is TGTGCCATCAGTGAGGCGGGACTAGCGGGAGGTTACTACGAGCAGTACTTC. Its translation is CAISEAGLAGGYYEQYF.

The chain has TRBV6-1 and TRBJ1-1; 7 positions match TRBD1. The CDR3 has 14 amino acids. With 4 bases clipped from V and 5 bases from J, the junction kept 7 bases outside the gene matches. CDR1 is MNHNS, CDR2 SASEGT, per germline. CDR3 in amino acids: CASSAEGAGTEAFF. CDR3 DNA: TGTGCCAGCAGTGCCGAGGGGGCAGGAACTGAAGCTTTCTTT.

This sequence joins TRBV6-1 and TRBJ2-5; TRBD2 matches at 13 bases. Trimming cost V 6 bases and J 5 bases; bases outside gene matches: 6. In germline, CDR1 is MNHNS, CDR2 SASEGT. The CDR3 loop spans 15 amino acids. In DNA, the CDR3 is TGTGCCAGCAGAGCGGGGACTAGCGGGAAGGAGACCCAGTACTTC. Translated: CASRAGTSGKETQYF.